A single sample gave rise to the 22 T cell receptor beta chains below, sequenced in a study of T-cell memory formation after mild COVID-19. MiXCR, applied by TCRdb to the 5' RACE reads, yields one record per CDR3 protein. Of tens of thousands of distinct CDR3 sequences in the sample, 21% were seen once. Sample: PBMCs or a T cell subset sorted from them (not recorded which). The receptors stem from an adult who had mild COVID-19 (a few samples of this study predate the infection). Cell type and time point are not known.

This clonotype has a count of ten or more. J is TRBJ1-4 and V is TRBV29-1; TRBD1 aligns across 9 bases. V gave up 5 bases and J gave up 12 bases; unmatched junction bases: 10. This CDR3 region has 13 residues. Per the germline V gene, CDR1 is SQVTM and CDR2 is ANQGSEA. CDR3 nucleotide sequence: TGCAGCGTTTCCACAGGGGGCGGAGGGGAACTGTTTTTT. Translation gives CSVSTGGGGELFF.

This clonotype is judged medium-sized (0.01 to 0.1%). The rearrangement joins TRBV5-1 to TRBJ2-1, with 7 bases that match TRBD2. CDR3 length: 15 residues. Germline values: CDR1 SGHRS, CDR2 YFSETQ. Trimming took 0 bases from V and 7 from J; bases not matched to a gene: 7. CDR3 sequence reads: CASSLGGRAENEQFF. The CDR3 nucleotides read TGCGCCAGCAGCTTGGGAGGGAGGGCCGAGAATGAGCAGTTCTTC.

This clonotype turned up a few times. The chain links TRBV4-1 to TRBJ1-1; a possible D gene is TRBD1 (6 bases). V dropped 4 bases and J dropped 7 bases, with 13 bases sitting between them. Germline V gene sequence: CDR1 MGHRA, CDR2 YSYEKL. This CDR3 is built from 13 residues. CDR3 DNA: TGCGCCAGCAGCCTACGGGGGCACGGTGAAGCTTTCTTT. This encodes CASSLRGHGEAFF.

This clonotype has a count of ten or more. The rearrangement uses TRBV9 and TRBJ1-1; tentative D call: TRBD1 (6 bases). Germline CDR1 reads SGDLS; CDR2 reads YYNGEE. The V end was cut by 6 bases, the J end by 2 bases, with 14 bases between. The CDR3 spans 14 residues. CDR3: CASTTGGGNTEAFF. The CDR3 nucleotides read TGTGCCAGCACCACGGGGGGGGGCAACACTGAAGCTTTCTTT.

At least ten counts were recorded for this clonotype. This rearrangement joins TRBV19 to TRBJ1-5; D is possibly TRBD1 (6 bases). The CDR3 extends over 16 amino acids. The germline V gene encodes CDR1 LNHDA and CDR2 SQIVND (reference sequence). V was clipped by 5 bases and J by 6 bases, with 20 bases between them. This CDR3 is CASSLYREVRSQPQHF. The CDR3 DNA sequence: TGTGCCAGTAGTTTATACAGGGAAGTCAGGAGTCAGCCCCAGCATTTT. The full variable domain, its missing parts supplied by reference TRBV19 and TRBJ1-5, is DGGITQSPKYLFRKEGQNVTLSCEQNLNHDAMYWYRQDPGQGLRLIYYSQIVNDFQKGDIAEGYSVSREKKESFPLTVTSAQKNPTAFYLCASSLYREVRSQPQHFGDGTRLSIL.

This clonotype was observed many times. For the CDR3, the DNA is TGTGCCAGCAGCAGGGACAGGGGAGGCTACACCTTC. It is translated as CASSRDRGGYTF. This sequence joins TRBV7-8 and TRBJ1-2, with 10 nucleotides matching TRBD1. The CDR3 loop spans 12 amino acids. The V and J ends lost 5 bases and 8 bases, in that order; junction bases with no gene match: 2. Germline V gene sequence: CDR1 SGHVS, CDR2 FQNEAQ.

At least ten counts were recorded for this clonotype. V usage is TRBV12-3 or TRBV12-4 and J usage is TRBJ2-1, with D perhaps TRBD2 (6 bases). Between the trimmed V and J ends, which lost 6 bases and 6 bases, there was a span of 12 bases. CDR3 length: 13 amino acids. This CDR3 is CASRPGTSNEQFF. DNA of the CDR3: TGTGCCAGCAGACCCGGGACTTCCAATGAGCAGTTCTTC.

The rearrangement joins TRBV30 to TRBJ2-1; either TRBD1 or TRBD2 may supply D (5 bases each). The CDR3 length is 13 residues. CDR1 GTSNPN and CDR2 SVGIG come from the germline V gene (reference sequence). Trimming removed 5 bases from V and 6 bases from J, with 14 bases in between. The CDR3 here is CAWSRDRSNEQFF. CDR3 DNA sequence: TGTGCCTGGTCCCGGGACCGGTCCAATGAGCAGTTCTTC.

This clonotype was counted many times. The rearrangement links TRBV7-6 to TRBJ2-3; D may match TRBD1 or TRBD2 (5 bases each). The CDR3 totals 17 residues. The germline gives CDR1 SGHVS, CDR2 FNYEAQ. Between the trimmed V and J ends, which lost 1 base and 2 bases, there was a span of 16 bases. The CDR3 region has the DNA TGTGCCAGCAGCTTAGGATGGGCTAGGGACCCCACAGATACGCAGTATTTT. Protein sequence: CASSLGWARDPTDTQYF.

The chain carries TRBV15 and TRBJ2-1, with TRBD2 as a possible D gene (5 bases). CDR3 length: 15 amino acids. The V gene lost 5 bases and the J gene lost 2 bases, with 13 bases spanning the gap. Germline lookup yields CDR1 LNHNV and CDR2 YYDKDF (reference sequence). CDR3 in DNA: TGTGCCACCAGCCCCTTAAGCGGAACCTACAATGAGCAGTTCTTC. Its translation is CATSPLSGTYNEQFF.

Many counts were recorded for this clonotype. This sequence joins TRBV27 and TRBJ2-7, with no clear D. Germline V gene data show CDR1 as MNHEY and CDR2 as SMNVEV (reference sequence). Trimming took off 6 bases at V and 0 bases at J, with 9 bases between the two ends. The CDR3 consists of 13 residues. CDR3 amino acids: CASRMLNSYEQYF. As DNA, the CDR3 is TGTGCCAGCAGAATGTTGAACTCCTACGAGCAGTACTTC.

In this sample, this clonotype turned up a few times. This sequence joins TRBV19 and TRBJ1-1, with a tentative D call TRBD1 (5 bases). CDR3 size: 13 residues. Germline-derived CDR1 and CDR2 are LNHDA and SQIVND (reference sequence). Trimming removed 5 bases from V and 5 bases from J, with 12 bases in between. The CDR3 nucleotides read TGTGCCAGTAGTTTCCGCAGGGATACTGAAGCTTTCTTT. Translating it yields CASSFRRDTEAFF.

With regard to this clonotype: A much bigger clone sits one base away, suggesting this may be a read error. The CDR3 sequence is CASSPGWEIWGYTF. The CDR3 nucleotides read TGTGCCAGCAGCCCGGGGTGGGAGATATGGGGCTACACCTTC. The rearrangement links TRBV9 to TRBJ1-2; no definite D call. V dropped 4 bases and J dropped 8 bases, with 18 bases sitting between them. Germline V gives CDR1 SGDLS, CDR2 YYNGEE. CDR3 length equals 14 residues.

This clonotype appeared many times. The chain couples TRBV24-1 to TRBJ2-7, with a possible D match to TRBD1 (6 bases). Germline V CDR1 and CDR2: KGHDR, SFDVKD. Trimming pared 6 bases from V and 5 bases from J, leaving 13 bases between. The CDR3 sequence is 13 residues long. The DNA for the CDR3 is TGTGCCACCAGTCAGGGGTCGGGTCACGAGCAGTACTTC. Amino acids: CATSQGSGHEQYF.

This clonotype was counted at least ten times. The DNA of the CDR3 is TGTGCCAGCAGCAGGGACAGGGGGCAGGACGAGCAGTACTTC. Its protein product is CASSRDRGQDEQYF. J is TRBJ2-7 and V is TRBV6-6; 12 bases are shared with TRBD1. V was pared by 6 bases and J by 5 bases, with 5 bases of the junction left unmatched. The CDR3 length is 14 residues. The germline V gene has CDR1 MNHNY and CDR2 SVGAGI (reference sequence).

The chain couples TRBV11-2 to TRBJ2-1; D is possibly TRBD2 (6 bases). Germline V lookup: CDR1 SGHAT, CDR2 FQNNGV. Trimming stripped 5 bases from V and 6 bases from J, with 14 bases between. The CDR3 totals 14 residues. CDR3 coding DNA: TGTGCCAGCAGCCACGTAGCGGATCTCAATGAGCAGTTCTTC. Translation gives CASSHVADLNEQFF.

This clonotype was recorded a few times. The V gene is TRBV27, the J gene TRBJ1-1; TRBD1 might be the D (5 bases). Germline V gene lookup returns CDR1 MNHEY and CDR2 SMNVEV (reference sequence). The V end lost 6 bases, the J end lost 1 base, and 9 bases lay between the germline ends. The CDR3 has 13 residues. This CDR3 is CASSWGGNTEAFF. DNA for the CDR3: TGTGCCAGCAGCTGGGGGGGGAACACTGAAGCTTTCTTT.

The rearrangement joins TRBV6-5 to TRBJ2-6; D unresolved. V was clipped by 2 bases and J by 0 bases, with 8 bases between them. Germline V gene sequence: CDR1 MNHEY, CDR2 SVGAGI. The CDR3 runs to 16 residues. The DNA for the CDR3 is TGTGCCAGCAGTTACGGGCCCCCCTCTGGGGCCAACGTCCTGACTTTC. Translated: CASSYGPPSGANVLTF.

The table lists this clonotype with many counts. V usage is TRBV6-1 and J usage is TRBJ1-1; D is unclear. V gave up 4 bases and J gave up 8 bases, with 8 bases separating them. There are 11 residues in the CDR3. Germline assignment: CDR1 MNHNS and CDR2 SASEGT. The CDR3 coding sequence is TGTGCCAGCAGTGTTTGGAGAGAAGCTTTCTTT. It codes for CASSVWREAFF.

This clonotype is labeled as medium-sized. This chain connects TRBV5-6 to TRBJ2-3; D gene unclear. V was shortened by 2 bases and J by 4 bases, with 11 bases between the two germline ends. Germline lookup yields CDR1 SGHDT and CDR2 YYEEEE. The CDR3 has 14 residues. For the CDR3, the DNA is TGTGCCAGCAGCTTTATTTCTCTGGCAGATACGCAGTATTTT. Protein sequence: CASSFISLADTQYF.

There are many counts of this clonotype. The chain has TRBV11-3 and TRBJ2-4; D might be TRBD1 or TRBD2, each matching 5 bases. V dropped 4 bases and J dropped 0 bases, with 19 bases sitting between them. Germline CDR1 reads SGHNT; CDR2 reads YENEEA. CDR3 length equals 18 residues. As DNA, the CDR3 is TGTGCCAGCAGCTCAATGGGAGAGGGACGCTTAGCCAAAAACATTCAGTACTTC. Translating gives CASSSMGEGRLAKNIQYF.

This clonotype was observed a few times. This chain joins TRBV5-1 and TRBJ2-5; D remains ambiguous. V gave up 7 bases and J gave up 2 bases, with 27 bases separating them. The CDR3 spans 18 residues. The germline V gene encodes CDR1 SGHRS and CDR2 YFSETQ. The CDR3 DNA sequence: TGCGCCAGCGGCGGCCATTTTTCCTCAAAAATGAATCAAGAGACCCAGTACTTC. Translated: CASGGHFSSKMNQETQYF.